The clone carrying this TCR beta chain appeared a few times. Antigen specificity is unknown. These data belong to a study of T cell repertoires in cytomegalovirus infection. Looking at the study overall: CMV infection plus the matching HLA type was flagged by public TCR beta signatures.

MiXCR, applied by TCRdb to the reads, yields one record per CDR3 protein. The data contain around 260,000 distinct CDR3 sequences, 25% of them seen just once; the ten biggest clones take up approximately 15%. V dropped 6 bases and J dropped 2 bases, with 11 bases sitting between them. Germline values: CDR1 SEHNR, CDR2 FQNEAQ (reference sequence). This CDR3 comprises 14 residues. Study-level findings and limits: Cumulative public TCR beta family frequency identified carriers of CMV plus the relevant HLA. In two of eight donors, the top clonotype was HLA-C-restricted CMV-specific.

This chain connects TRBV7-9 to TRBJ2-1; D remains ambiguous. The sequenced sample consisted of PBMCs. The source is a human donor in good health (CMV status not recorded). Some clones in this sample may be carry-over from other donors' samples. Here the CDR3 DNA reads TGTGCCAGCAGGACCTCAGACACCTACAATGAGCAGTTCTTC. Translated, it gives CASRTSDTYNEQFF.